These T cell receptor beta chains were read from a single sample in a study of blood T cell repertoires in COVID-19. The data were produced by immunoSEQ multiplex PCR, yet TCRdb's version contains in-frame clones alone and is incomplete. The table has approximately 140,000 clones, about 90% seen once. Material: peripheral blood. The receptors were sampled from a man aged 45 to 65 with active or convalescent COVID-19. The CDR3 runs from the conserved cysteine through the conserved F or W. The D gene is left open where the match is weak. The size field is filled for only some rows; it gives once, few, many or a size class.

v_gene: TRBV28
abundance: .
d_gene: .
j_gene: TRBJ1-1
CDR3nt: TGTGCCCACCGGGGACAATTAATGAACACTGAAGCTTTCTTT
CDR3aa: CAHRGQLMNTEAFF

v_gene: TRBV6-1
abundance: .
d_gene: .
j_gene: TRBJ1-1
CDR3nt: TGTGCCAGCAGTGAAGGGTGGCCTGAAGCTTTCTTT
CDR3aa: CASSEGWPEAFF

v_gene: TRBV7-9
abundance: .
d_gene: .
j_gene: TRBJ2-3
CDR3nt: TGTGCCAGCAGCTTGGGCAGAAGCACAGATACGCAGTATTTT
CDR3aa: CASSLGRSTDTQYF

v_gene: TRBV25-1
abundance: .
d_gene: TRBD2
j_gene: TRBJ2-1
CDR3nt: TGTGCCAGTCGGACTAGCGGGAGTAATGAGCAGTTCTTC
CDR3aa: CASRTSGSNEQFF

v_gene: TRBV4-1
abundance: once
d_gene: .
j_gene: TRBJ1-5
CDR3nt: TGCGCCAGCAGCCAAGATCGCGGCGGATGGCGGCAGCCCCAGCATTTT
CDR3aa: CASSQDRGGWRQPQHF

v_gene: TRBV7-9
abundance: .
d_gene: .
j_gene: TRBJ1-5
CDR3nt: TGTGCCAGCAGCTTAGGGGCGGGTAGCAATCAGCCCCAGCATTTT
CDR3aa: CASSLGAGSNQPQHF

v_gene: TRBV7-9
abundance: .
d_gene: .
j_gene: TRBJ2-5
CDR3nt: TGTGCCAGCAGCTTTGCAGGGGCCAGGACCCAGTACTTC
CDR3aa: CASSFAGARTQYF

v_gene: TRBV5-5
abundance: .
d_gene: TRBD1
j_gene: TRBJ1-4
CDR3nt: TGTGCCAGCAGCTTTCAGGGGGCCACTAATGAAAAACTGTTTTTT
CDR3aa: CASSFQGATNEKLFF

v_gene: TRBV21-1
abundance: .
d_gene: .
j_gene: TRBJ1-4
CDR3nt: TGTGCCAGCAGATCTGGGGCCAAAAAACTGTTTTTT
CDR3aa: CASRSGAKKLFF

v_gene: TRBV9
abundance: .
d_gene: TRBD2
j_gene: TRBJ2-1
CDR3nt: TGTGCCAGCAGCGTCGACGTGGGGGGGATTAATGAGCAGTTCTTC
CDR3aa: CASSVDVGGINEQFF

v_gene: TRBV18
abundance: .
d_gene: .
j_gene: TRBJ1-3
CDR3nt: TGTGCCAGCTCACCCGGGCAGGGAAATTCTGGAAACACCATATATTTT
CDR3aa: CASSPGQGNSGNTIYF

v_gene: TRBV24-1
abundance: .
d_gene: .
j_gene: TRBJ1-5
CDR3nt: TGTGCCACCAGTGATCCAGACTCGCCTCAGCATTTT
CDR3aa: CATSDPDSPQHF

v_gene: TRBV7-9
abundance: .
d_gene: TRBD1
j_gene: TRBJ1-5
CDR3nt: TGTGCCAGCAGCCCAGGGACAGGGAATCAGCCCCAGCATTTT
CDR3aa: CASSPGTGNQPQHF

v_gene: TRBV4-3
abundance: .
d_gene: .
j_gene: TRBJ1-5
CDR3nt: TGCGCCAGCAGCCAAGATTTGGGGCTAAATCAGCCCCAGCATTTT
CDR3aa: CASSQDLGLNQPQHF

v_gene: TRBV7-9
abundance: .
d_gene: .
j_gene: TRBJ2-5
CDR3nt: TGTGCCAGCAGCGGCAGGGGAGTACAGACCCAGTACTTC
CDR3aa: CASSGRGVQTQYF

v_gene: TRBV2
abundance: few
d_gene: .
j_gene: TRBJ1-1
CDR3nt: TGTGCCAGCAGTGTGGGAGGACAATTCATGAACACTGAAGCTTTCTTT
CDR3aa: CASSVGGQFMNTEAFF

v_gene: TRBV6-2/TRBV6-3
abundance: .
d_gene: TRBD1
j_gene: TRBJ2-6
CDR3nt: TGTGCCAGCAGTTACTCGCCGGCCAGGGGGCAGTCTGGGGCCAACGTCCTGACTTTC
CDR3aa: CASSYSPARGQSGANVLTF

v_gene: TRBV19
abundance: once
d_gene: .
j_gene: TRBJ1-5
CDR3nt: TGTGCCAGTAGTCTCTATGTGAGGGATCAGCCCCAGCATTTT
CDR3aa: CASSLYVRDQPQHF

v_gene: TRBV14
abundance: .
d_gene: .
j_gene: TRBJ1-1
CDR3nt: TGTGCCAGCAGCCTATCCGGGACAAGGATGTTTCTGGCTTTCTTT
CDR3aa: CASSLSGTRMFLAFF

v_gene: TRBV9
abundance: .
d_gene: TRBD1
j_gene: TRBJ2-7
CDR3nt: TGTGCCAGCAGCGTGGGTGACCCGGGACAGGCTCAATACGAGCAGTACTTC
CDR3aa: CASSVGDPGQAQYEQYF

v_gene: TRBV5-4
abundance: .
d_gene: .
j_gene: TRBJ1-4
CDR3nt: TGTGCCAGCAGCTCACCCGACACTGGGCTGTTTTTT
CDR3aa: CASSSPDTGLFF

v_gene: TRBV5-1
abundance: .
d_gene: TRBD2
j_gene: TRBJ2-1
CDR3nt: TGCGCCAGCAGCTTGATTTCTAGCGGGAGGGGTAATGAGCAGTTCTTC
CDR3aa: CASSLISSGRGNEQFF

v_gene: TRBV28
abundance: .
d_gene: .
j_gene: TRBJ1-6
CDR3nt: TGTGCCAGCAGCTGGGGGGAATATAATTCACCCCTCCACTTT
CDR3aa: CASSWGEYNSPLHF

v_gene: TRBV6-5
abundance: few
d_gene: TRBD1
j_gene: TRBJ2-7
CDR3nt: TGTGCCAGCAGTAACTGGATGAGGACAGGATCCTACGAGCAGTACTTC
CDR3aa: CASSNWMRTGSYEQYF

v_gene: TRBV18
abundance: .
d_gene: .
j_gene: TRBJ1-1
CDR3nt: TGTGCCAGCTCACCCAACAGGGCCACTGAAGCTTTCTTT
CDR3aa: CASSPNRATEAFF

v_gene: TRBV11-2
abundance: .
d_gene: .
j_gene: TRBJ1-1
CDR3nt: TGTGCCAGCAGCTTAAACGGGTACACTGAAGCTTTCTTT
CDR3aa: CASSLNGYTEAFF

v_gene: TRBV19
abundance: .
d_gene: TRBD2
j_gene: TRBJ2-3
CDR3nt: TGTGCCAGTAGTCTTGGACTAGCGGGACTTACAGATACGCAGTATTTT
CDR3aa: CASSLGLAGLTDTQYF

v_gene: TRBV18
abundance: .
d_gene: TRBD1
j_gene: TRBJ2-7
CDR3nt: TGTGCCAGCTCACCTGGGACAGGGGGTTTTTACGAGCAGTACTTC
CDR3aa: CASSPGTGGFYEQYF

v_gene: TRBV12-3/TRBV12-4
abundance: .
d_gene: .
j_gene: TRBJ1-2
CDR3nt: TGTGCCAGCAGCGCATTAGCACGAGGCTACACCTTC
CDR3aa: CASSALARGYTF

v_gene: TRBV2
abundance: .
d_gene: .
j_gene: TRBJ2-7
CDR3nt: TGTGCCAGCAGGGCGGGACCGGGCGATTACGAGCAGTACTTC
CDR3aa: CASRAGPGDYEQYF

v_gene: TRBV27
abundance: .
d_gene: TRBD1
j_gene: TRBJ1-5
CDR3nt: TGTGCCAGCAGTTCGACAGGGTGGAATCAGCCCCAGCATTTT
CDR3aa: CASSSTGWNQPQHF

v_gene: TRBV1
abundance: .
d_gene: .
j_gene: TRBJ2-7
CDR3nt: TGCACCAGCAGCCAAGCCAAGACTAGCGCTTCCTACGAGCAGTACTTC
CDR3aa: CTSSQAKTSASYEQYF

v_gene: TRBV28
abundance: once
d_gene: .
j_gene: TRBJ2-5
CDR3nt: TGTGCCAGCAGCACCAGGGGACGGGAGACCCAGTACTTC
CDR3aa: CASSTRGRETQYF

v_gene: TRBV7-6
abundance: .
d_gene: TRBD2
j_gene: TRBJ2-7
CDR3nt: TGTGCCAGCAGCTTAGAACTAGCGGGACTTGGCCACGAGCAGTACTTC
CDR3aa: CASSLELAGLGHEQYF

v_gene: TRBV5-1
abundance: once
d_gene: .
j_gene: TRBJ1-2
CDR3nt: TGCGCCAGCAGCTCCGGGATCAAGATTCTCGGCTACACCTTC
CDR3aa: CASSSGIKILGYTF

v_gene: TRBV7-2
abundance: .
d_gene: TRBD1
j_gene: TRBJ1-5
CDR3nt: TGTGCCAGCAGCCTCGGGACAGGGTTTAATCAGCCCCAGCATTTT
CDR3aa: CASSLGTGFNQPQHF

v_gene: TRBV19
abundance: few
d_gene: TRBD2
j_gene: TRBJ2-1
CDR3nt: TGTGCCAGTAGTCCACTAGCGAGACGTTTTTACAATGAGCAGTTCTTC
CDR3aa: CASSPLARRFYNEQFF

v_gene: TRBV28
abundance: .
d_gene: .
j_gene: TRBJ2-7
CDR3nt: TGTGCCAGCAGTTTAAACCAGAAATACGAGCAGTACTTC
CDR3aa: CASSLNQKYEQYF

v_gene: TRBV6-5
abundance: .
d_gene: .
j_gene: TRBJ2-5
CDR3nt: TGTGCCAGCAGTCCGGGACTTCTGCAAGAGACCCAGTACTTC
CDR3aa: CASSPGLLQETQYF

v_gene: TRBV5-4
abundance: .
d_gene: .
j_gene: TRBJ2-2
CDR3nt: TGTGCCAGCAGCACCGCGACAGTGAACACCGGGGAGCTGTTTTTT
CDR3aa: CASSTATVNTGELFF

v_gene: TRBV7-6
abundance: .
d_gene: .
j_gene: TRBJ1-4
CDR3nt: TGTGCCAGCAGCTTGAGGAGAACTAATGAAAAACTGTTTTTT
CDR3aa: CASSLRRTNEKLFF

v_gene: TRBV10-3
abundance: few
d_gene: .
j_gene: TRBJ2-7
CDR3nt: TGTGCCATCAGTGATCCGGGACTCGCCGCCTACGAGCAGTACTTC
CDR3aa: CAISDPGLAAYEQYF

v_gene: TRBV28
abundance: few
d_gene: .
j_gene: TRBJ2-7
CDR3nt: TGTGCCAGCAGTTTAGCCGGTTCCGATAGCTCCTACGAGCAGTACTTC
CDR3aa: CASSLAGSDSSYEQYF

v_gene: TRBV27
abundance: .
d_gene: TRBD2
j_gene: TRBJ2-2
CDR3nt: TGTGCCAGCAGTTTCCGACTAGCTGCTAACACCGGGGAGCTGTTTTTT
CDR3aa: CASSFRLAANTGELFF

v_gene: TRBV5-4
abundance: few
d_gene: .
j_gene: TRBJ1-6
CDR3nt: TGTGCCAGCAGTCGCTCTCTAGGGGGGGATCTCAATTCACCCCTCCACTTT
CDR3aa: CASSRSLGGDLNSPLHF

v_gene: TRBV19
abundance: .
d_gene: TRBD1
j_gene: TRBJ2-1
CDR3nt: TGTGCCAGTAGTGCCTCGGACAGGGGGACCTACAATGAGCAGTTCTTC
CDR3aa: CASSASDRGTYNEQFF

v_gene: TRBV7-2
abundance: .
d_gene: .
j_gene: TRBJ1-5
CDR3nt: TGTGCCAGCAGCTTAATGACCTTCGGGAATCAGCCCCAGCATTTT
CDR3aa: CASSLMTFGNQPQHF

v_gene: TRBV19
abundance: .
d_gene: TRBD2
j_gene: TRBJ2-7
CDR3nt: TGTGCCAGTAGTGATACCGGGACTAGCGGCTACGAGCAGTACTTC
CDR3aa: CASSDTGTSGYEQYF